This entry describes one T cell receptor beta chain. The data originate from a study of shared clonotypes between healthy human individuals. Profiled with immunoSEQ multiplex PCR; TCRdb holds only in-frame clones, not every one. The data show 2,100,000 or so clones, 90% to 97% seen once. This CDR3 region has 13 residues. From germline, CDR1 is KGHSH and CDR2 LQKENI. The V segment lost 4 bases and the J segment 5 bases; nucleotides outside the gene matches: 1. This clonotype was obtained from a man in his late teens or twenties in good health. Sequenced material: naive CD4+ T cells sorted from blood. Subset of the sample: CD45RA+ positively selected. The chain joins TRBV18 to TRBJ2-5; 10 nucleotides match TRBD1. In nucleotides, the CDR3 is TGTGCCAGCTCACTGGACAGGGGGGAGACCCAGTACTTC. Its protein is CASSLDRGETQYF.